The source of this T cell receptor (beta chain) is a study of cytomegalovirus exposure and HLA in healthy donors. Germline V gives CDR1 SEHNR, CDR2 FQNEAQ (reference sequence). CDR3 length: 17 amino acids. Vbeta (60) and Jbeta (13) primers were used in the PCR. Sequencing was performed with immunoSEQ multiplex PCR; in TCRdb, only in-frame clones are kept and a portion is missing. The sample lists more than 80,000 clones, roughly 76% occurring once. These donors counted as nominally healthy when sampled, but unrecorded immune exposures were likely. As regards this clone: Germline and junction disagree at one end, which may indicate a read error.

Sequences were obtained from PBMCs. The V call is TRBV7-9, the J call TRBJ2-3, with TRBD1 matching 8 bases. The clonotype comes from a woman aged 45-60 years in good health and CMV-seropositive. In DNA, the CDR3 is TGTTCCAGCAGGTTGGGACAGGCGAAACGAACCACAGATACGCAGTATTTT. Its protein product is CSSRLGQAKRTTDTQYF.